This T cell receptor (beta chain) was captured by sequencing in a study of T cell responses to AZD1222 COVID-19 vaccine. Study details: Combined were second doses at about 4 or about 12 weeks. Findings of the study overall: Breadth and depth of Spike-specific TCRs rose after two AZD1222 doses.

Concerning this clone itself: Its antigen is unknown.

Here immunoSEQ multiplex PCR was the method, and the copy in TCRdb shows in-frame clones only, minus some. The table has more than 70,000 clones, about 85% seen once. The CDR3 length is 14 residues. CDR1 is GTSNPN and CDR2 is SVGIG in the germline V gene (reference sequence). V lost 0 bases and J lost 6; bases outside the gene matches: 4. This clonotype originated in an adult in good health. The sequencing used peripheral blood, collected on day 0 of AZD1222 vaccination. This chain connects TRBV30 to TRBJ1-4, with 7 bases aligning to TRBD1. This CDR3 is CAWSVGTEDEKLFF. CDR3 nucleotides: TGTGCCTGGAGTGTAGGGACAGAGGATGAAAAACTGTTTTTT. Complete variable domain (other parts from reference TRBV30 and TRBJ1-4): SQTIHQWPATLVQPVGSPLSLECTVEGTSNPNLYWYRQAAGRGLQLLFYSVGIGQISSEVPQNLSASRPQDRQFILSSKKLLLSDSGFYLCAWSVGTEDEKLFFGSGTQLSVL.